This T cell receptor (beta chain) was sequenced in a study of T-cell memory formation after mild COVID-19. In the study overall: Largely donor-specific sequence clusters came from two donors.

This CDR3 contains 16 residues. Germline values: CDR1 LGHNA, CDR2 YNFKEQ. Of note for this clonotype: Its antigen is not identified. One end of the junction varies from germline; a read error may be responsible.

Employing constant-segment primers, 5'RACE generated TCR alpha and TCR beta cDNA libraries bearing sample barcodes and UMIs. TCRdb processed the 5' RACE reads anew with MiXCR; each CDR3 protein has one entry. The data hold fewer than 500,000 distinct CDR3 sequences, with around 27% observed a single time. Study-wide findings and caveats: The study found contracting CD4+ clones mainly in CM and EM and contracting CD8+ clones in EMRA. Certain responding clones were present in pre-infection memory, suggesting participation of cross-reactive memory.

The material sequenced was PBMCs or a T cell subset sorted from them (not recorded which). The sequence was collected from an adult woman who had mild COVID-19 (a few samples of this study predate the infection). Cell type and time point are not known. The V gene is TRBV4-2, the J gene TRBJ2-4, with D tentatively TRBD2 (5 bases). CDR3 coding DNA: TGTGCCAGCAGTCAAGCGGTAGATAAGGCCAAAAACATTCAGTACTTC. Encoded protein: CASSQAVDKAKNIQYF.